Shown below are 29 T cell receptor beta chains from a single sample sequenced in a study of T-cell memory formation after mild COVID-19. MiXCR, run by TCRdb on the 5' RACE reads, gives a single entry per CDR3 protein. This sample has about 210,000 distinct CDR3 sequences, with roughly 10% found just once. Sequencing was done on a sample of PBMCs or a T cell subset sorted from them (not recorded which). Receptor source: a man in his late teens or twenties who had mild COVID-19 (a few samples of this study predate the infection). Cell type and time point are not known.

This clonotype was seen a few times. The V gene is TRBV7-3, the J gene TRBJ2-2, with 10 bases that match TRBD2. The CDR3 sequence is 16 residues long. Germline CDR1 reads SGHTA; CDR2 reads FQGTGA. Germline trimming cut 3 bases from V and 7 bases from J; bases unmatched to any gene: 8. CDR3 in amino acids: CASSFYLAGDHGELFF. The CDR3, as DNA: TGTGCCAGCAGCTTCTACCTAGCGGGGGATCACGGGGAGCTGTTTTTT.

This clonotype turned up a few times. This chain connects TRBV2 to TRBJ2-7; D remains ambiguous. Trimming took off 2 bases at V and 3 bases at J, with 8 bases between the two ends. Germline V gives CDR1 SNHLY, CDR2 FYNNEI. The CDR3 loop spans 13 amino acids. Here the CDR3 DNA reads TGTGCCAGCAGTGAACGGACGGTCTACGAGCAGTACTTC. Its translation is CASSERTVYEQYF.

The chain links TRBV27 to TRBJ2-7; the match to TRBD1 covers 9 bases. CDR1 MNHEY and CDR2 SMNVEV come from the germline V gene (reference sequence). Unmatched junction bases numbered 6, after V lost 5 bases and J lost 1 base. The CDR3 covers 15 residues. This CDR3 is CASSQGQGLSYEQYV. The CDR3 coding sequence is TGTGCCAGCAGTCAGGGACAGGGCTTGTCCTACGAGCAGTACGTC.

The CDR3 sequence: CASTSGANVLTF. The CDR3, as DNA: TGTGCCAGCACATCAGGGGCCAACGTCCTGACTTTC. This rearrangement joins TRBV12-3 or TRBV12-4 to TRBJ2-6; D not resolved. The CDR3 spans 12 residues. Trimming took 7 bases from V and 4 from J, leaving 5 bases between them.

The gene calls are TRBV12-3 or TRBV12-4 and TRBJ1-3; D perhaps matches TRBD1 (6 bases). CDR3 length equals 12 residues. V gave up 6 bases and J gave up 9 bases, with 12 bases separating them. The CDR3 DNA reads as TGTGCCAGCAGCAACAGGGCGTTCACCATATATTTT. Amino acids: CASSNRAFTIYF.

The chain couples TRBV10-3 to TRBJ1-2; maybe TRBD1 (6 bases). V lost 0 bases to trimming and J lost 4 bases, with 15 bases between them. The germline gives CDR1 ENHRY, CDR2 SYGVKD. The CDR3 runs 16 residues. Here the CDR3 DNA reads TGTGCCATCAGTGAGTCTGTGGGGGCGCATATCTATGGCTACACCTTC. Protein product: CAISESVGAHIYGYTF.

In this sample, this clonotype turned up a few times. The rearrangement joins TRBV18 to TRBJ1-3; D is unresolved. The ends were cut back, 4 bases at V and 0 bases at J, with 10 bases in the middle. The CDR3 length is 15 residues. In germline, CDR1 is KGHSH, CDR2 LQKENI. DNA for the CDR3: TGTGCCAGCTCACTGAGTTATGGCTCTGGAAACACCATATATTTT. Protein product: CASSLSYGSGNTIYF.

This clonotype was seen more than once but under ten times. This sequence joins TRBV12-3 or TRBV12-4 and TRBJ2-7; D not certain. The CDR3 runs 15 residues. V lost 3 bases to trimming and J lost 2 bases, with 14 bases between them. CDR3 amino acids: CASSFGSLPPYEQYV. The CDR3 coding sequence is TGTGCCAGCAGTTTCGGGTCACTTCCCCCCTACGAGCAGTACGTC.

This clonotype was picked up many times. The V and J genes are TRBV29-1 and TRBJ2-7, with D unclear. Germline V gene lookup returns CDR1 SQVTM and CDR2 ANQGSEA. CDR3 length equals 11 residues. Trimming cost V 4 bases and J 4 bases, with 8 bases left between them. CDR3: CSVALGYEQYF. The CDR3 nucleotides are TGCAGCGTTGCTTTGGGTTACGAGCAGTACTTC.

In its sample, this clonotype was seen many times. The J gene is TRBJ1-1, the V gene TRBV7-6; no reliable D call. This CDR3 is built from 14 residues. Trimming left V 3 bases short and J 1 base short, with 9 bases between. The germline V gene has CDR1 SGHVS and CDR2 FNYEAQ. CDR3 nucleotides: TGTGCCAGCAGCTTGTGGGGATGGAACACTGAAGCTTTCTTT. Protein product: CASSLWGWNTEAFF. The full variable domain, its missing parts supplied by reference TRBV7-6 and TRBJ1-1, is GAGVSQSPRYKVTKRGQDVALRCDPISGHVSLYWYRQALGQGPEFLTYFNYEAQQDKSGLPNDRFSAERPEGSISTLTIQRTEQRDSAMYRCASSLWGWNTEAFFGQGTRLTVV.

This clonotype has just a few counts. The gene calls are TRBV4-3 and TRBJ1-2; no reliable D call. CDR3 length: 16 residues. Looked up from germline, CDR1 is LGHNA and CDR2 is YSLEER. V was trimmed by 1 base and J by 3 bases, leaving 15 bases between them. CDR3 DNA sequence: TGCGCCAGCAGCCAAGTTTACCGGGAGTATGACTATGGCTACACCTTC. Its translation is CASSQVYREYDYGYTF.

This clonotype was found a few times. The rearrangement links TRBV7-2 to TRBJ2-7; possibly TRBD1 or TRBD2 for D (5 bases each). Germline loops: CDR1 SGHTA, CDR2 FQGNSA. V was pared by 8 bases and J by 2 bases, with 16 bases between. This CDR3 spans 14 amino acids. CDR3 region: CASGPLGPAYEQYF. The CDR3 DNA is TGTGCCAGCGGTCCCCTGGGACCCGCCTACGAGCAGTACTTC.

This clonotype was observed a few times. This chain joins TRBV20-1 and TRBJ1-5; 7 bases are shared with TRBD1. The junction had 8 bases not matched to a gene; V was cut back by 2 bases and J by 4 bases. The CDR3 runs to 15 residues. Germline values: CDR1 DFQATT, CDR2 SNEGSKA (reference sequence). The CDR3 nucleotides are TGCAGTGCTAGACTCCTCGGGACAGATAATCAGCCCCAGCATTTT. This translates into CSARLLGTDNQPQHF.

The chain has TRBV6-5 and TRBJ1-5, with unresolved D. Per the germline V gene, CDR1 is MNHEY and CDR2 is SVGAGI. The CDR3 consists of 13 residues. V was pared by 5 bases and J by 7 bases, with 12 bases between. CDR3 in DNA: TGTGCCAGCAGTCTAATCACGGGCCAGCCCCAGCATTTT. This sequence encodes CASSLITGQPQHF.

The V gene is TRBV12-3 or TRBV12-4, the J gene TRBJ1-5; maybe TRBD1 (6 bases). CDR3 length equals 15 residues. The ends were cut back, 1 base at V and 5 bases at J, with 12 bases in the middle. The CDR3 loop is CASSLVQGNHQPQHF. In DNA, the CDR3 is TGTGCCAGCAGTTTAGTACAGGGAAACCATCAGCCCCAGCATTTT.

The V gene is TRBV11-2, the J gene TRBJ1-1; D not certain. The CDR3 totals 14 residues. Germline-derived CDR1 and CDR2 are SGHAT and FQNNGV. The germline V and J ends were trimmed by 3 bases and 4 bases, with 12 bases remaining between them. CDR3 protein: CASSFLGSGTEAFF. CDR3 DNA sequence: TGTGCCAGCAGCTTTCTGGGGTCGGGCACTGAAGCTTTCTTT.

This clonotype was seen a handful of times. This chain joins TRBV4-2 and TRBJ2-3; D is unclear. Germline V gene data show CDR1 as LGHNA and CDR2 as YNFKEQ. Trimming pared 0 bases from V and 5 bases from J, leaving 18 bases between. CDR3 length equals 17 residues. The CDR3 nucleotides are TGTGCCAGCAGCCAAGATGTTTTCCCAACTCCCGGAGATACGCAGTATTTT. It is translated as CASSQDVFPTPGDTQYF.

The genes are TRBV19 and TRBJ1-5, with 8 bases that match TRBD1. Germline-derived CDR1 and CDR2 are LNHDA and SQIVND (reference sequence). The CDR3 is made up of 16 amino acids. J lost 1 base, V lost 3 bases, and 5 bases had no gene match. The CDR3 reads CASSIRRQGSNQPQHF. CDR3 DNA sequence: TGTGCCAGTAGTATTCGGCGACAGGGGAGCAATCAGCCCCAGCATTTT. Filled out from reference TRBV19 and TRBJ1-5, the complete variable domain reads DGGITQSPKYLFRKEGQNVTLSCEQNLNHDAMYWYRQDPGQGLRLIYYSQIVNDFQKGDIAEGYSVSREKKESFPLTVTSAQKNPTAFYLCASSIRRQGSNQPQHFGDGTRLSIL.

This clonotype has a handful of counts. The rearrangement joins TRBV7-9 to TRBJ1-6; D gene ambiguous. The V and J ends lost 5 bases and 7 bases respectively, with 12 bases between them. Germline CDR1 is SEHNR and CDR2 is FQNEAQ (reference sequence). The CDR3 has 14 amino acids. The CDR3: CASSALVGNSPLHF. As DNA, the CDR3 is TGTGCCAGCAGCGCCCTGGTGGGGAATTCACCCCTCCACTTT.

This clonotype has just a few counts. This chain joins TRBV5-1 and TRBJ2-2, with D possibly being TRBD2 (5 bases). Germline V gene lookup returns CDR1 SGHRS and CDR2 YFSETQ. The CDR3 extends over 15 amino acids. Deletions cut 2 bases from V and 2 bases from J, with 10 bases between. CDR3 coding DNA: TGCGCCAGCAGCTTTTCACGGGGAAACACCGGGGAGCTGTTTTTT. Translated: CASSFSRGNTGELFF. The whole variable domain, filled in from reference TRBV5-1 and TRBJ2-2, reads KAGVTQTPRYLIKTRGQQVTLSCSPISGHRSVSWYQQTPGQGLQFLFEYFSETQRNKGNFPGRFSGRQFSNSRSEMNVSTLELGDSALYLCASSFSRGNTGELFFGEGSRLTVL.

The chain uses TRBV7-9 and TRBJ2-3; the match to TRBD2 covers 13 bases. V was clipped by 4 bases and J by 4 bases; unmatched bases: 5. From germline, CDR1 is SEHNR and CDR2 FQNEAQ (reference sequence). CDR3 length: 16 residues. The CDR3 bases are TGTGCCAGCAGCTGGGGGACTAGCGGGGCCGCAGATACGCAGTATTTT. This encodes CASSWGTSGAADTQYF.

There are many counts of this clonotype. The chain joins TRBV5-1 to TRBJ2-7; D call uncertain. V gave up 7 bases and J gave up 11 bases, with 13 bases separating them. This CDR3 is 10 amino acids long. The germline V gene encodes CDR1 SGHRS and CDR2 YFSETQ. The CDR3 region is CASLRVVEYV. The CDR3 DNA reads TGCGCCAGCTTGCGAGTAGTGGAGTACGTC.

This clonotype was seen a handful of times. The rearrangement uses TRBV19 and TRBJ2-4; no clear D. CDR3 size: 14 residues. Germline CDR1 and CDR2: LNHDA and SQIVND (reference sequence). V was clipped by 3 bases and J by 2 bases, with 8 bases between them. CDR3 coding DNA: TGTGCCAGTAGTATGTGGGGAACCAAAAACATTCAGTACTTC. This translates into CASSMWGTKNIQYF.

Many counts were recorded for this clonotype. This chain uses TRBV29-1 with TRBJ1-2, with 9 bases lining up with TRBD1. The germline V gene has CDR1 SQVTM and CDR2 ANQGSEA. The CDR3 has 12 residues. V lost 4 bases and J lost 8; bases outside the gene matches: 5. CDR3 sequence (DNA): TGCAGCGTTGGGGGACAGGGCGAAGGCTACACCTTC. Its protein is CSVGGQGEGYTF.

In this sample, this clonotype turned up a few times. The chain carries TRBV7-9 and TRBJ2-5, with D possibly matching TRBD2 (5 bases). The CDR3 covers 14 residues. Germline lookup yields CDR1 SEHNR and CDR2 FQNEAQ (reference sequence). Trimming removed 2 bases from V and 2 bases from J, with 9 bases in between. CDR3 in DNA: TGTGCCAGCAGCTTACGACGGGATCAAGAGACCCAGTACTTC. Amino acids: CASSLRRDQETQYF.

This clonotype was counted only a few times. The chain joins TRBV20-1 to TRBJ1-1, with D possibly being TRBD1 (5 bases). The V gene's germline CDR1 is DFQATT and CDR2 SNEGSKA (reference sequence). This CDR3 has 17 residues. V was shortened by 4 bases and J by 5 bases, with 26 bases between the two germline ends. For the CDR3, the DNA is TGCAGTGCTAACCCCTGGGGCTCGCTCCGGAGAGGAACTGAAGCTTTCTTT. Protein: CSANPWGSLRRGTEAFF.

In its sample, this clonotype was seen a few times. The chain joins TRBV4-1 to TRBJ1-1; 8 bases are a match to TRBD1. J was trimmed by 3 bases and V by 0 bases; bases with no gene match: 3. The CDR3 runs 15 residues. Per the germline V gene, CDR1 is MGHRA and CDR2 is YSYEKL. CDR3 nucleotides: TGCGCCAGCAGCCAAGACAGGACAGGGTACACTGAAGCTTTCTTT. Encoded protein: CASSQDRTGYTEAFF.

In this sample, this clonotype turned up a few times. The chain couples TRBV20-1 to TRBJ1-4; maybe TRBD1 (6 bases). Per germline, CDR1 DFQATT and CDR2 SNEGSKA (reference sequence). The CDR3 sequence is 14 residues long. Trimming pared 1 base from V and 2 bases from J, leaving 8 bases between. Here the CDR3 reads CSARVGGTNEKLFF. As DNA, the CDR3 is TGCAGTGCTAGAGTCGGGGGCACTAATGAAAAACTGTTTTTT.

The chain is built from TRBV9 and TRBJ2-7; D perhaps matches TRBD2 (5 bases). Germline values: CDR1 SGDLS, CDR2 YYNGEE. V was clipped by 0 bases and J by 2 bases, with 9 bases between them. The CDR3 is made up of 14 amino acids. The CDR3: CASSVGGQPYEQYF. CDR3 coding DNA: TGTGCCAGCAGCGTAGGCGGGCAACCCTACGAGCAGTACTTC.